Below, one TCR beta chain is given with its context. This sample is part of a study of metastatic and nonmetastatic thyroid tumors. With V trimmed by 3 bases and J by 5 bases, 6 bases remained unmatched. CDR1 is SGHRS and CDR2 is YFSETQ in the germline V gene. CDR3 length equals 15 residues. Every patient underwent thyroid surgery untreated. TCRdb re-called clones from the PCR reads using MiXCR. The sample has tens of thousands of clones; approximately 25% are singletons. This receptor was taken from a female donor with papillary thyroid cancer or a benign thyroid nodule (not recorded which). Some clones in this sample may be carry-over from other donors' samples. This chain connects TRBV5-1 to TRBJ2-7; 12 bases match TRBD2. The sequencing input was blood. The CDR3 coding sequence is TGCGCCAGCAGCTCTACTAGCGGGAGGAACCACGAGCAGTACTTC. This codes for CASSSTSGRNHEQYF.